The 17 T cell receptor beta chains given below trace back to one sample, sequenced in a study of T cell changes during pregnancy in multiple sclerosis. Assay: immunoSEQ multiplex PCR; the TCRdb copy retains only in-frame clones and omits some. The data show fewer than 70,000 clones, with roughly 94% seen just once and about 3% held by the top ten. The sequenced sample was CD8+ T cells from peripheral blood mononuclear cells, obtained in the third trimester of pregnancy. Every receptor here comes from a female donor with multiple sclerosis, enrolled in a pregnancy study.

The V and J genes are TRBV7-8 and TRBJ1-1; D ambiguous. The germline gives CDR1 SGHVS, CDR2 FQNEAQ. V lost 5 bases to trimming and J lost 0 bases, with 13 bases between them. The CDR3 totals 15 residues. The CDR3 here is CASSLYGIMNTEAFF. The CDR3 DNA reads TGTGCCAGCAGCCTATACGGTATCATGAACACTGAAGCTTTCTTT.

This clone was recorded once. V is TRBV16 and J is TRBJ2-3; TRBD2 matches 9 bases. This CDR3 has 15 amino acids. Germline trimming cut 0 bases from V and 4 bases from J; bases unmatched to any gene: 2. From germline, CDR1 is KGHSY and CDR2 FQNENV. As DNA, the CDR3 is TGTGCCAGCAGCCAATCAGTAGCGGGAGCAGATACGCAGTATTTT. Amino acid sequence: CASSQSVAGADTQYF.

This clone was seen a single time. This chain joins TRBV5-1 and TRBJ1-1, with D maybe TRBD1 (5 bases). CDR3 size: 14 residues. Per the germline V gene, CDR1 is SGHRS and CDR2 is YFSETQ. Trimming left V 4 bases short and J 8 bases short, with 18 bases between. The CDR3 sequence is CASSTHVGASEAFF. The CDR3 nucleotides are TGCGCCAGCAGCACGCATGTAGGGGCGTCCGAAGCTTTCTTT.

V is TRBV4-1 and J is TRBJ1-4, with 7 bases that match TRBD1. The CDR3 length is 13 residues. The V segment lost 4 bases and the J segment 6 bases; nucleotides outside the gene matches: 2. Looked up from germline, CDR1 is MGHRA and CDR2 is YSYEKL. Here the CDR3 DNA reads TGCGCCAGCAGCCCCGACAGGGATGAAAAACTGTTTTTT. Translation: CASSPDRDEKLFF.

This chain connects TRBV5-6 to TRBJ2-7; D ambiguous. Trimming took off 0 bases at V and 3 bases at J, with 7 bases between the two ends. CDR1 and CDR2 (germline): SGHDT, YYEEEE. CDR3 length: 13 residues. The CDR3: CASSLDAVYEQYF. The CDR3 nucleotides read TGTGCCAGCAGCTTGGATGCAGTCTACGAGCAGTACTTC.

The chain links TRBV7-9 to TRBJ2-1; perhaps TRBD1 as D (5 bases). Trimming took 5 bases from V and 8 from J, leaving 10 bases between them. Germline lookup yields CDR1 SEHNR and CDR2 FQNEAQ (reference sequence). This CDR3 contains 12 residues. In DNA, the CDR3 is TGTGCCAGCAGCCCAGGGCTTGATGAGCAGTTCTTC. Translated: CASSPGLDEQFF.

The chain combines TRBV27 with TRBJ2-7, with unresolved D. The V gene's germline CDR1 is MNHEY and CDR2 SMNVEV (reference sequence). Trimming shortened V by 0 bases and J by 7 bases, and 10 bases separated the two germline ends. The CDR3 extends over 13 amino acids. The CDR3 DNA sequence: TGTGCCAGCAGTTTATCCCTGATACAGGAGCAGTACTTC. Amino acids: CASSLSLIQEQYF.

V gene TRBV13 combines with J gene TRBJ2-3, with a weak D call TRBD2 (5 bases). Germline V gene sequence: CDR1 PRHDT, CDR2 FYEKMQ (reference sequence). The CDR3 is made up of 10 amino acids. Trimming stripped 7 bases from V and 8 bases from J, with 7 bases between. CDR3 residues: CASKGSTQYF. DNA of the CDR3: TGTGCCAGCAAAGGGAGTACGCAGTATTTT.

The chain is built from TRBV19 and TRBJ2-3, with unresolved D. The length of the CDR3 is 13 residues. Looked up from germline, CDR1 is LNHDA and CDR2 is SQIVND (reference sequence). Trimming pared 1 base from V and 1 base from J, leaving 3 bases between. The CDR3 sequence: CASSIAGTDTQYF. The CDR3 nucleotides read TGTGCCAGTAGTATAGCTGGCACAGATACGCAGTATTTT.

As DNA, the CDR3 is TGTGCCAGCAGTGACGCGGAGGTTTCCTACAATGAGCAGTTCTTC. Its translation: CASSDAEVSYNEQFF. The chain has TRBV28 and TRBJ2-1, with D perhaps matching TRBD2 (5 bases). Germline CDR1 MDHEN, CDR2 SYDVKM. The V end was cut by 5 bases, the J end by 1 base, with 12 bases between. This CDR3 is 15 amino acids long. Variable domain in full (rest from reference TRBV28 and TRBJ2-1): DVKVTQSSRYLVKRTGEKVFLECVQDMDHENMFWYRQDPGLGLRLIYFSYDVKMKEKGDIPEGYSVSREKKERFSLILESASTNQTSMYLCASSDAEVSYNEQFFGPGTRLTVL.

The rearrangement links TRBV5-1 to TRBJ1-1, with 9 bases that match TRBD1. Germline CDR1 is SGHRS and CDR2 is YFSETQ. CDR3 length equals 15 residues. Trimming at V came to 0 bases and at J to 7 bases, leaving 7 bases not matched to a gene. The CDR3 spells CASSLGTGEWVEAFF. DNA for the CDR3: TGCGCCAGCAGCTTGGGGACAGGGGAGTGGGTTGAAGCTTTCTTT. Full variable domain (outside the CDR3, taken from reference TRBV5-1 and TRBJ1-1): KAGVTQTPRYLIKTRGQQVTLSCSPISGHRSVSWYQQTPGQGLQFLFEYFSETQRNKGNFPGRFSGRQFSNSRSEMNVSTLELGDSALYLCASSLGTGEWVEAFFGQGTRLTVV.

V and J are TRBV27 and TRBJ2-3; TRBD1 agrees at 8 bases. The CDR3 is 15 residues long. Germline V gene sequence: CDR1 MNHEY, CDR2 SMNVEV (reference sequence). The V gene end was trimmed by 5 bases and the J gene end by 0 bases; junction bases not matched to a gene: 4. The CDR3 protein is CASSPGQASTDTQYF. CDR3 in DNA: TGTGCCAGCAGTCCGGGACAGGCTAGCACAGATACGCAGTATTTT.

The rearrangement uses TRBV30 and TRBJ2-2, with 14 bases aligning to TRBD2. The germline CDR1 and CDR2 sequences are GTSNPN and SVGIG (reference sequence). CDR3 size: 20 residues. The V gene end was trimmed by 1 base and the J gene end by 5 bases; junction bases not matched to a gene: 15. The CDR3 loop reads CAWSGLPTGTSGSRTGELFF. CDR3 bases: TGTGCCTGGAGTGGCCTCCCGACCGGGACTAGCGGGAGTCGAACCGGGGAGCTGTTTTTT. The whole variable domain, remainder taken from reference TRBV30 and TRBJ2-2, is SQTIHQWPATLVQPVGSPLSLECTVEGTSNPNLYWYRQAAGRGLQLLFYSVGIGQISSEVPQNLSASRPQDRQFILSSKKLLLSDSGFYLCAWSGLPTGTSGSRTGELFFGEGSRLTVL.

The V call is TRBV5-4, the J call TRBJ2-3; 7 nucleotides match TRBD1. Germline V gives CDR1 SGHNT, CDR2 YYREEE (reference sequence). J lost 5 bases, V lost 5 bases, and 20 bases had no gene match. The CDR3 has 18 residues. The CDR3 spells CASSSGTAEHDSLDTQYF. DNA of the CDR3: TGTGCCAGCAGTTCCGGGACAGCTGAACATGACTCCTTAGATACGCAGTATTTT. The full variable domain, with the rest looked up from reference TRBV5-4 and TRBJ2-3, is ETGVTQSPTHLIKTRGQQVTLRCSSQSGHNTVSWYQQALGQGPQFIFQYYREEENGRGNFPPRFSGLQFPNYSSELNVNALELDDSALYLCASSSGTAEHDSLDTQYFGPGTRLTVL.

This clone was observed once. The rearrangement links TRBV9 to TRBJ2-2; no clear D. This CDR3 comprises 12 residues. Trimming stripped 4 bases from V and 11 bases from J, with 12 bases between. The V gene's germline CDR1 is SGDLS and CDR2 YYNGEE. The CDR3 nucleotides read TGTGCCAGCAGCTCCCCCAGTCCCGAGCTGTTTTTT. This gives the protein CASSSPSPELFF. The full variable domain, with the rest looked up from reference TRBV9 and TRBJ2-2, is DSGVTQTPKHLITATGQRVTLRCSPRSGDLSVYWYQQSLDQGLQFLIQYYNGEERAKGNILERFSAQQFPDLHSELNLSSLELGDSALYFCASSSPSPELFFGEGSRLTVL.

The chain is built from TRBV19 and TRBJ1-1, with no clear D. Trimming cost V 5 bases and J 11 bases, with 18 bases left between them. The germline V gene has CDR1 LNHDA and CDR2 SQIVND (reference sequence). This CDR3 is built from 13 residues. DNA for the CDR3: TGTGCCAGTAGTCCCCCTCGAGGGTTGCGCGCTTTCTTT. Translation: CASSPPRGLRAFF.

This clone is labeled medium-sized. The J gene is TRBJ1-2, the V gene TRBV5-5; no clear D. The ends were cut back, 2 bases at V and 1 base at J, with 15 bases in the middle. From germline, CDR1 is SGHKS and CDR2 YYEKEE (reference sequence). The CDR3 has 16 residues. The CDR3 region is CASSFSSQPINYGYTF. CDR3 DNA sequence: TGTGCCAGCAGCTTCTCGTCACAGCCGATTAACTATGGCTACACCTTC.